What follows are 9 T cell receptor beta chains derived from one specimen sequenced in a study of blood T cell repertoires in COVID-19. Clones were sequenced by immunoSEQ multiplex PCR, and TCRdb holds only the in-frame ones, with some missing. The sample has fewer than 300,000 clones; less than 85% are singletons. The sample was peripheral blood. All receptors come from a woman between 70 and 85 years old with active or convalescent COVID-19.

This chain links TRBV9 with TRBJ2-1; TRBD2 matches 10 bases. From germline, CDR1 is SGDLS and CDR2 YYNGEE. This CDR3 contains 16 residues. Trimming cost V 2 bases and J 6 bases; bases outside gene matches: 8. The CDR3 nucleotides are TGTGCCAGCAGCGTCAACCCGACTAGCGGGTCCAATGAGCAGTTCTTC. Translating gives CASSVNPTSGSNEQFF.

The CDR3 sequence: CASSLGGGSYNEQFF. The CDR3 DNA reads TGTGCCAGCAGTTTAGGGGGAGGCTCCTACAATGAGCAGTTCTTC. V usage is TRBV28 and J usage is TRBJ2-1; TRBD2 is a possible D gene (6 bases). This CDR3 has 15 residues. Trimming took off 2 bases at V and 0 bases at J, with 8 bases between the two ends. Per the germline V gene, CDR1 is MDHEN and CDR2 is SYDVKM.

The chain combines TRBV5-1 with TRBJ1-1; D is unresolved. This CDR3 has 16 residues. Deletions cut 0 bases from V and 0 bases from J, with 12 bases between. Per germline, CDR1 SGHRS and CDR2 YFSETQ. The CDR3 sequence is CASSLARGSLNTEAFF. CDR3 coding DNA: TGCGCCAGCAGCTTGGCTCGCGGATCCCTGAACACTGAAGCTTTCTTT. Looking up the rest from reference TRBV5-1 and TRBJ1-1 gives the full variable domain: KAGVTQTPRYLIKTRGQQVTLSCSPISGHRSVSWYQQTPGQGLQFLFEYFSETQRNKGNFPGRFSGRQFSNSRSEMNVSTLELGDSALYLCASSLARGSLNTEAFFGQGTRLTVV.

The CDR3 protein is CASSQARLAGGQETQYF. CDR3 nucleotides: TGCGCCAGCAGCCAAGCCCGACTAGCGGGGGGGCAAGAGACCCAGTACTTC. The rearrangement joins TRBV4-3 to TRBJ2-5; the match to TRBD2 covers 14 bases. The CDR3 runs 17 residues. The germline CDR1 and CDR2 sequences are LGHNA and YSLEER. With V trimmed by 1 base and J by 2 bases, 3 bases remained unmatched.

CDR3 DNA: TGTGCCTGGAGTGTTGGAGTAGCTAACTATGGCTACACCTTC. Translation: CAWSVGVANYGYTF. The chain is built from TRBV30 and TRBJ1-2; the D is unclear. V lost 0 bases and J 0 bases, leaving 8 bases between the germline ends. Germline CDR1 is GTSNPN and CDR2 is SVGIG (reference sequence). The CDR3 runs 14 residues.

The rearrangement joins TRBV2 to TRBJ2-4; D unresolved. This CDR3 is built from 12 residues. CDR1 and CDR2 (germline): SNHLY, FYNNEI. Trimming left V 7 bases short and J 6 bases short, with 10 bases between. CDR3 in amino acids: CASKYSLNIQYF. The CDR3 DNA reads TGTGCCAGCAAGTATAGTTTAAACATTCAGTACTTC.

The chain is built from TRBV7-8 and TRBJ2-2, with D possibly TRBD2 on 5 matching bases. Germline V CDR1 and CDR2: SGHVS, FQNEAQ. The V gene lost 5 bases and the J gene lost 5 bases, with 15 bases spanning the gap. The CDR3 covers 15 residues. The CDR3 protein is CASSRPGTGTGELFF. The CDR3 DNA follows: TGTGCCAGCAGCAGACCGGGAACGGGGACCGGGGAGCTGTTTTTT.

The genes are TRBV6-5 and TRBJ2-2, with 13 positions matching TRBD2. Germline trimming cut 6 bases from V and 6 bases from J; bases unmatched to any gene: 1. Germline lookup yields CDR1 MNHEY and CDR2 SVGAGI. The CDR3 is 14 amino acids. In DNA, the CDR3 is TGTGCCAGCAGGGGACTAGCGGGATCCGGGGAGCTGTTTTTT. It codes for CASRGLAGSGELFF.

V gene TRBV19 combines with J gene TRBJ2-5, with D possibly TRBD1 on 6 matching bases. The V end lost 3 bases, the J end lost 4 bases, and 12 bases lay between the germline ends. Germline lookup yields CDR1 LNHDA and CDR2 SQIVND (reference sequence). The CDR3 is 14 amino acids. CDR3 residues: CASSIVVRGETQYF. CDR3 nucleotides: TGTGCCAGTAGTATCGTAGTCAGGGGAGAGACCCAGTACTTC.